Listed below are T cell receptor beta chains from one sample, sequenced in a study of metastatic and nonmetastatic thyroid tumors. TCRdb used MiXCR to call clones anew from the PCR reads. The sample has tens of thousands of clones, 20% to 30% seen once. The material sequenced was tumor tissue. Receptor source: a female donor with papillary thyroid cancer or a benign thyroid nodule (not recorded which). Some clones in this sample may be carry-over from other donors' samples. Both conserved end residues are part of each CDR3. A D gene is named only where the DNA matches it firmly. Some rows have no size entry. The others give once, few or many, or a class for an expanded clone.

D gene	clone size	V gene	J gene	CDR3 protein	CDR3 DNA
TRBD1	-	TRBV6-2/TRBV6-3	TRBJ2-7	CASKATGGIYDHYF	TGTGCCAGCAAGGCGACAGGGGGCATTTACGATCATTACTTC
-	many	TRBV3-1	TRBJ2-7	CASSDGTFYEQYF	TGTGCCAGCAGTGATGGGACTTTCTACGAGCAGTACTTC
-	many	TRBV5-1	TRBJ2-1	CASSLSIPYNEQFF	TGCGCCAGCAGCTTAAGTATACCCTACAATGAGCAGTTCTTC
-	many	TRBV12-3/TRBV12-4	TRBJ1-5	CASTPPGNHQPQHF	TGTGCCAGCACCCCTCCAGGGAACCATCAGCCCCAGCATTTT
-	-	TRBV20-1	TRBJ2-1	CSASSPPVGGGPNSHNEQFF	TGCAGTGCTAGCAGTCCCCCGGTGGGAGGGGGCCCCAACTCACACAATGAGCAGTTCTTC
-	-	TRBV5-4	TRBJ1-2	CASIPLGGGPDYGYTF	TGTGCCAGCATCCCCCTGGGGGGTGGACCTGACTATGGCTACACCTTC
-	many	TRBV27	TRBJ1-3	CASRINYSGNTIYF	TGTGCCAGCAGGATAAACTACTCTGGAAACACCATATATTTT
-	few	TRBV19	TRBJ2-7	CASQSSAGGPYEQYF	TGTGCCAGTCAAAGTTCGGCTGGAGGGCCCTACGAGCAGTACTTC
-	few	TRBV10-3	TRBJ2-3	CAISQVLSTDTQYF	TGTGCCATCAGTCAGGTGTTAAGTACAGATACGCAGTATTTT
TRBD1	-	TRBV5-1	TRBJ2-2	CASIPRTGSNTGDLFF	TGCGCCAGCATCCCCCGGACAGGGTCGAACACCGGGGATCTGTTTTTT
-	many	TRBV2	TRBJ1-6	CASSEEGEVSPLHF	TGTGCCAGCAGTGAAGAGGGCGAGGTTTCACCCCTCCACTTT
-	many	TRBV4-1	TRBJ2-5	CASSQDSVGSGTQYF	TGCGCCAGCAGCCAAGATAGCGTGGGATCTGGGACCCAGTACTTC
TRBD2	many	TRBV29-1	TRBJ2-3	CSVDGRGGDTQYF	TGCAGCGTTGATGGGAGGGGAGGAGATACGCAGTATTTT
-	few	TRBV3-1	TRBJ2-5	CAISRGVNGETQYF	TGTGCCATCAGCCGCGGGGTGAACGGTGAGACCCAGTACTTC
-	few	TRBV6-2/TRBV6-3	TRBJ1-1	CASSYDTEAFF	TGTGCCAGCAGTTACGACACTGAAGCTTTCTTT
-	-	TRBV3-1	TRBJ1-2	CASSQAGRDYGYTF	TGTGCCAGCAGCCAAGCGGGCCGAGACTATGGCTACACCTTC
-	few	TRBV6-1	TRBJ1-4	CASIHGVGNEKLFF	TGTGCCAGCATCCATGGGGTAGGGAATGAAAAACTGTTTTTT
-	-	TRBV18	TRBJ1-1	CASLLVNTEAFF	TGTGCCAGCTTACTCGTGAACACTGAAGCTTTCTTT
TRBD2	-	TRBV11-2	TRBJ2-7	CASSLDILAGVREQYF	TGTGCCAGCAGCTTAGATATTCTAGCGGGGGTCCGTGAGCAGTACTTC
-	medium-sized	TRBV4-1	TRBJ1-5	CASSPTDPVGSNQPQHF	TGCGCCAGCAGCCCGACTGATCCGGTAGGGAGCAATCAGCCCCAGCATTTT
-	many	TRBV9	TRBJ2-3	CASSWGAGRTDTQYF	TGTGCCAGCAGCTGGGGGGCCGGACGCACAGATACGCAGTATTTT
TRBD1	-	TRBV27	TRBJ2-7	CASSLDRGYDHYF	TGTGCCAGCAGTTTGGACAGGGGGTACGATCATTACTTC
-	few	TRBV27	TRBJ2-7	CASSPRGAYEQYF	TGTGCCAGCAGTCCAAGGGGGGCCTACGAGCAGTACTTC
TRBD1	-	TRBV3-1	TRBJ1-1	CASSLLGTAPGGAFF	TGTGCCAGCAGCCTGCTCGGGACAGCGCCAGGTGGTGCTTTCTTT
-	many	TRBV4-1	TRBJ2-7	CASSQGSGPSYEQYF	TGCGCCAGCAGCCAAGGGAGCGGACCTTCCTACGAGCAGTACTTC
-	-	TRBV7-8	TRBJ1-2	CASSPDRDYGYTF	TGTGCCAGCAGCCCTGACAGAGACTATGGCTACACCTTC
-	many	TRBV28	TRBJ1-2	CASSPSPPGGYTF	TGTGCCAGCAGTCCATCTCCCCCAGGGGGCTACACCTTC
-	-	TRBV4-1	TRBJ1-5	CASSQVKYQPQHF	TGCGCCAGCAGCCAAGTGAAGTATCAGCCCCAGCATTTT
TRBD2	-	TRBV20-1	TRBJ2-1	CSALGLAGYNEQFF	TGCAGTGCTTTAGGACTAGCGGGATACAATGAGCAGTTCTTC
-	many	TRBV7-2	TRBJ2-3	CASSLGQAFPDTQYF	TGTGCCAGCAGCTTAGGACAGGCCTTCCCAGATACGCAGTATTTT
-	many	TRBV19	TRBJ1-1	CASSIDQAGGPNTEAFF	TGTGCCAGTAGTATAGATCAAGCTGGCGGACCGAACACTGAAGCTTTCTTT
-	many	TRBV6-1	TRBJ1-4	CASSADSEKLFF	TGTGCCAGCAGTGCTGACAGTGAAAAACTGTTTTTT
-	-	TRBV19	TRBJ2-2	CATRRLENTGELFF	TGTGCCACCCGACGACTCGAAAACACCGGGGAGCTGTTTTTT
-	-	TRBV5-1	TRBJ2-3	CASSLAGIGVTTDTQYF	TGCGCCAGCAGCTTGGCCGGCATCGGGGTGACCACAGATACGCAGTATTTT
-	medium-sized	TRBV30	TRBJ1-3	CAWSSGSHGNTIYF	TGTGCCTGGAGTTCCGGCAGCCACGGAAACACCATATATTTT
TRBD2	many	TRBV3-1	TRBJ2-1	CASSQDGQLAGYLLRDEQFF	TGTGCCAGCAGCCAAGATGGGCAACTAGCGGGGTATCTACTACGGGATGAGCAGTTCTTC
-	-	TRBV6-1	TRBJ1-5	CASSVRTDHPHHF	TGTGCCAGCAGCGTTAGGACGGACCATCCCCATCATTTT
-	-	TRBV7-8	TRBJ2-7	CAISLVSIADEQYF	TGTGCCATCAGCTTAGTATCTATAGCGGACGAGCAGTACTTC
TRBD1	many	TRBV6-1	TRBJ2-7	CASSPGTGVYEQYF	TGTGCCAGCAGTCCCGGGACAGGGGTGTACGAGCAGTACTTC
TRBD1	-	TRBV20-1	TRBJ1-2	CSARPHGQAYGYTF	TGCAGTGCTAGGCCCCACGGACAGGCCTATGGCTACACCTTC
TRBD2	once	TRBV20-1	TRBJ2-3	CSANSGRVKDTQYF	TGCAGTGCTAATAGCGGGAGGGTGAAAGATACGCAGTATTTT